These 14 T cell receptor beta chains share one sample of origin, sequenced in a study of T cells after posttransplantation cyclophosphamide. Treatment was busulfan-fludarabine conditioning, a marrow graft, and cyclophosphamide on days +3 and +4. TCRdb's table, derived via immunoSEQ multiplex PCR, lists solely in-frame clones and lacks some. The sample comprises 42,000 or so clones, roughly 91% of which are singletons, and 2% to 3% rests with the top ten. This sample comprised PBMCs, obtained 60 to 65 days after allogeneic stem cell transplant with posttransplant cyclophosphamide. The receptors were sampled from a male patient aged 60 to 75 who received an allogeneic stem cell transplant from a related donor and was CMV-positive. The T cells may partly be graft donor cells.

The genes are TRBV19 and TRBJ1-5; 9 bases align to TRBD1. With 3 bases clipped from V and 4 bases from J, the junction kept 4 bases outside the gene matches. This CDR3 comprises 15 residues. Per germline, CDR1 LNHDA and CDR2 SQIVND (reference sequence). CDR3 nucleotide sequence: TGTGCCAGTAGTATCCGAGGGACAGGGAATCAGCCCCAGCATTTT. It encodes CASSIRGTGNQPQHF.

This clone has just one count. CDR3 amino acids: CASSLASGGRIGRADTQYF. The DNA of the CDR3 is TGCGCCAGCAGCTTAGCTAGCGGGGGACGTATTGGTAGGGCAGATACGCAGTATTTT. The V gene is TRBV5-1, the J gene TRBJ2-3; 10 bases line up with TRBD2. This CDR3 spans 19 amino acids. V lost 2 bases to trimming and J lost 4 bases; unmatched junction nucleotides: 16. The germline V gene encodes CDR1 SGHRS and CDR2 YFSETQ.

The rearrangement joins TRBV9 to TRBJ2-1; the D is unclear. V lost 0 bases and J 5 bases, leaving 6 bases between the germline ends. CDR1 is SGDLS, CDR2 YYNGEE, per germline. The CDR3 is 13 residues long. The CDR3 region has the DNA TGTGCCAGCAGCGTAGGCCGCGACAATGAGCAGTTCTTC. It translates to CASSVGRDNEQFF.

This clone was seen just once. The chain joins TRBV4-2 to TRBJ2-7, with TRBD1 as a possible D gene (5 bases). V was shortened by 4 bases and J by 2 bases, with 15 bases between the two germline ends. This CDR3 is 15 amino acids long. Per germline, CDR1 LGHNA and CDR2 YNFKEQ. CDR3 in DNA: TGTGCCAGCAGCCCCAGGGCCACTACGACCTACGAGCAGTACTTC. Translated, it gives CASSPRATTTYEQYF.

In regard to this clone: The germline gene is not matched at one end of the junction; a read error may be the cause. The J gene is TRBJ2-5, the V gene TRBV28, with a tentative D call TRBD2 (6 bases). Germline CDR1 MDHEN, CDR2 SYDVKM. The CDR3 is 11 residues long. The CDR3 coding sequence is TGTGCCAGCAGTGCCCAGGGAAAGCGGGACTTC. Translating gives CASSAQGKRDF.

This clone appeared a few times. This sequence joins TRBV5-6 and TRBJ1-1; D is unresolved. Looked up from germline, CDR1 is SGHDT and CDR2 is YYEEEE. V lost 0 bases, J lost 0 bases, and 12 bases lay in between. There are 16 residues in the CDR3. CDR3 nucleotide sequence: TGTGCCAGCAGCTTGGTGGGCGGGAACATGAACACTGAAGCTTTCTTT. Protein sequence: CASSLVGGNMNTEAFF.

In DNA, the CDR3 is TGTGCCATCAGTGATACTGTAGCGGGGGGCCCTGAGCAGTTCTTC. It translates to CAISDTVAGGPEQFF. The chain employs TRBV10-3 and TRBJ2-1; 10 bases are shared with TRBD2. The CDR3 is 15 amino acids. Looked up from germline, CDR1 is ENHRY and CDR2 is SYGVKD. The J segment lost 9 bases and the V segment lost 3 bases, leaving 8 bases of the junction unmatched.

The chain joins TRBV5-4 to TRBJ2-3; TRBD1 matches at 7 bases. CDR1 and CDR2 from the germline V gene are SGHNT and YYREEE (reference sequence). This CDR3 has 16 residues. J was trimmed by 2 bases and V by 4 bases; bases with no gene match: 10. The CDR3 region is CASSGGRDRPTDTQYF. Written as DNA, the CDR3 is TGTGCCAGCAGCGGGGGTCGGGACAGACCCACAGATACGCAGTATTTT.

The chain joins TRBV5-1 to TRBJ2-3, with a possible D match to TRBD1 (5 bases). The CDR3 contains 15 residues. Trimming stripped 1 base from V and 4 bases from J, with 13 bases between. Germline CDR1 and CDR2: SGHRS and YFSETQ. In nucleotides, the CDR3 is TGCGCCAGCAGCTTGAGTTACACAGGACCAGATACGCAGTATTTT. This sequence encodes CASSLSYTGPDTQYF.

This chain links TRBV27 with TRBJ1-6, with TRBD1 as a possible D gene (6 bases). This CDR3 is built from 16 residues. Trimming cost V 6 bases and J 6 bases, with 18 bases left between them. The germline V gene encodes CDR1 MNHEY and CDR2 SMNVEV (reference sequence). The CDR3 protein is CASSLQGFHPNSPLHF. The CDR3 DNA sequence: TGTGCCAGCAGCCTACAGGGTTTCCATCCTAATTCACCCCTCCACTTT.

This clone was counted only a few times. The chain carries TRBV2 and TRBJ2-3; weak D call: TRBD2 (7 bases). The CDR3 sequence is 16 residues long. Trimming shortened V by 5 bases and J by 0 bases, and 15 bases separated the two germline ends. CDR1 and CDR2 from the germline V gene are SNHLY and FYNNEI. CDR3 nucleotides: TGTGCCAGCAGTTCCCTAGGGGGGGGTAGCACAGATACGCAGTATTTT. Its protein product is CASSSLGGGSTDTQYF. Full variable domain (rest looked up from reference TRBV2 and TRBJ2-3): EPEVTQTPSHQVTQMGQEVILRCVPISNHLYFYWYRQILGQKVEFLVSFYNNEISEKSEIFDDQFSVERPDGSNFTLKIRSTKLEDSAMYFCASSSLGGGSTDTQYFGPGTRLTVL.

CDR3 loop: CASSLIRASYEQYV. Written as DNA, the CDR3 is TGTGCCAGCAGCTTGATCAGGGCCTCCTACGAGCAGTACGTC. The chain recombines TRBV5-6 with TRBJ2-7; a weak D match, TRBD1 (5 bases). The CDR3 extends over 14 amino acids. Trimming pared 1 base from V and 0 bases from J, leaving 8 bases between. Germline loops: CDR1 SGHDT, CDR2 YYEEEE.

The V call is TRBV27, the J call TRBJ2-5; 9 bases are a match to TRBD1. CDR3 length: 15 residues. Germline CDR1 is MNHEY and CDR2 is SMNVEV (reference sequence). The ends lost 5 bases at V and 5 bases at J; junction bases unmatched: 9. CDR3 protein: CASSPRTGGRETQYF. CDR3 in DNA: TGTGCCAGCAGTCCACGAACAGGGGGCCGGGAGACCCAGTACTTC.

In the case of this clone: Other DNA sequences from this sample encode an identical CDR3 as well. The chain uses TRBV5-1 and TRBJ1-5, with 7 nucleotides matching TRBD1. Germline CDR1 reads SGHRS; CDR2 reads YFSETQ. Germline trimming cut 4 bases from V and 5 bases from J; bases unmatched to any gene: 6. The CDR3 extends over 14 amino acids. The CDR3 loop reads CASSLTGQDQPQHF. The CDR3 bases are TGCGCCAGCAGCCTGACAGGGCAGGATCAGCCCCAGCATTTT.